Below are 10 T cell receptor beta chains sequenced from a single sample in a study of CD8 T cells in ankylosing spondylitis. Using its own MiXCR run on the 5' RACE reads, TCRdb lists one record per CDR3 protein. The table includes about 69,000 distinct CDR3 sequences, 5.3% detected once. The sequencing sample was made of blood, either unsorted or a sorted T cell fraction (not recorded which). All receptors come from a male donor with ankylosing spondylitis or in good health (not recorded which).

This clonotype was counted ten times or more. V and J are TRBV7-2 and TRBJ1-2; tentatively, D is TRBD1 (5 bases). Trimming shortened V by 5 bases and J by 10 bases, and 20 bases separated the two germline ends. In germline, CDR1 is SGHTA, CDR2 FQGNSA. CDR3 size: 14 residues. The chain's CDR3 is CASSPTTRVGAYTF. The CDR3 DNA reads as TGTGCCAGCAGCCCGACAACCAGGGTAGGGGCCTACACCTTC.

This clonotype was picked up many times. The chain carries TRBV27 and TRBJ2-5, with 11 bases fitting TRBD1. The CDR3 is 16 residues long. V shed 5 bases, J shed 5 bases, and the junction held 10 bases outside the gene matches. CDR1 is MNHEY, CDR2 SMNVEV, per germline (reference sequence). CDR3 amino acids: CASSGGQGAVAETQYF. The CDR3 coding sequence is TGTGCCAGCAGTGGAGGACAGGGGGCGGTTGCTGAGACCCAGTACTTC.

This clonotype was seen ten or more times. The chain couples TRBV2 to TRBJ2-5; TRBD2 aligns across 13 bases. CDR1 is SNHLY and CDR2 is FYNNEI in the germline V gene. Unmatched junction bases numbered 6, after V lost 4 bases and J lost 4 bases. The CDR3 sequence is 16 residues long. This chain's CDR3 is CASSGRTSGGGETQYF. CDR3 nucleotide sequence: TGTGCCAGCAGTGGGCGGACTAGCGGGGGCGGAGAGACCCAGTACTTC.

This clonotype was recorded a few times. The chain employs TRBV19 and TRBJ1-6; unclear D gene. The V end was cut by 3 bases, the J end by 7 bases, with 16 bases between. CDR3 length: 16 residues. Germline CDR1 and CDR2: LNHDA and SQIVND (reference sequence). This CDR3 reads CASSIGSLRLNSPLHF. DNA of the CDR3: TGTGCCAGTAGTATCGGGTCTCTGAGGCTCAATTCACCCCTCCACTTT.

This sequence joins TRBV20-1 and TRBJ2-2; no definite D call. Germline lookup yields CDR1 DFQATT and CDR2 SNEGSKA (reference sequence). CDR3 length: 15 amino acids. The ends were cut back, 2 bases at V and 0 bases at J, with 10 bases in the middle. In DNA form, the CDR3 reads TGCAGTGCTAGATCGACCCCGGCGAACACCGGGGAGCTGTTTTTT. Its protein product is CSARSTPANTGELFF.

This clonotype occurred many times. The CDR3, as DNA: TGTGCCAGCAGTTTATATTGGGATTCGCCGAAGGGTCCAGAAAACATTCAGTACTTC. It codes for CASSLYWDSPKGPENIQYF. This chain joins TRBV28 and TRBJ2-4, with unresolved D. V lost 1 base and J lost 5, with 24 bases in between. Germline lookup yields CDR1 MDHEN and CDR2 SYDVKM. This CDR3 region has 19 residues. The variable domain in full, completed from reference TRBV28 and TRBJ2-4, reads DVKVTQSSRYLVKRTGEKVFLECVQDMDHENMFWYRQDPGLGLRLIYFSYDVKMKEKGDIPEGYSVSREKKERFSLILESASTNQTSMYLCASSLYWDSPKGPENIQYFGAGTRLSVL.

This clonotype was seen repeatedly, ten times or more. The CDR3 sequence: CASSLSSGMGETQYF. CDR3 sequence (DNA): TGTGCCAGCAGCTTAAGCTCGGGAATGGGGGAGACCCAGTACTTC. This chain uses TRBV7-3 with TRBJ2-5, with TRBD2 as a possible D gene (5 bases). Germline V lookup: CDR1 SGHTA, CDR2 FQGTGA. Trimming left V 1 base short and J 5 bases short, with 14 bases between. CDR3 length: 15 amino acids.

Turning to this clonotype: This may stem from a read error, because a much larger clone lies one nucleotide away. The chain carries TRBV6-2 or TRBV6-3 and TRBJ2-3, with D unclear. The CDR3 covers 13 residues. Trimming removed 6 bases from V and 11 bases from J, with 18 bases in between. Germline lookup yields CDR1 MNHEY and CDR2 SVGEGT. CDR3 amino acids: CASRAGSAVRQYF. For the CDR3, the DNA is TGTGCCAGCAGAGCCGGGTCAGCCGTTAGGCAGTATTTT.

This clonotype appeared many times. The V gene is TRBV18, the J gene TRBJ2-2; 8 bases match TRBD1. The V and J ends lost 3 bases and 7 bases, in that order; junction bases with no gene match: 7. The CDR3 consists of 15 residues. Per germline, CDR1 KGHSH and CDR2 LQKENI. Here the CDR3 DNA reads TGTGCCAGCTCACCGCTCAGGGGGCACAACGGGGAGCTGTTTTTT. Translating gives CASSPLRGHNGELFF.

This sequence joins TRBV25-1 and TRBJ2-7; D uncertain. This CDR3 comprises 12 residues. V lost 8 bases, J lost 2 bases, and 10 bases lay in between. Germline CDR1 is MGHDK and CDR2 is SYGVNS. The CDR3 coding sequence is TGTGCCAGCCAGAAAACAGCCTACGAGCAGTACTTC. Protein product: CASQKTAYEQYF.